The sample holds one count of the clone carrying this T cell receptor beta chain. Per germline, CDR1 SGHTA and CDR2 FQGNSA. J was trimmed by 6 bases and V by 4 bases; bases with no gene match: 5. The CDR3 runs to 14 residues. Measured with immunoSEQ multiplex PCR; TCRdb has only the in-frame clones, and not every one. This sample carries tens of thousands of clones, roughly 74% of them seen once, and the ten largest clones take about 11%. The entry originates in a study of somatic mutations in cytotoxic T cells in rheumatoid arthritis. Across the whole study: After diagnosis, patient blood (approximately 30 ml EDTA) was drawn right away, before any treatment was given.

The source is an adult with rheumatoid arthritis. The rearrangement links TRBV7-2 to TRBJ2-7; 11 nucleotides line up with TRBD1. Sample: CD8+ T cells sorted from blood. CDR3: CASSSWDRGSEQYF. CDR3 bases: TGTGCCAGCAGCTCCTGGGACAGGGGGTCCGAGCAGTACTTC.